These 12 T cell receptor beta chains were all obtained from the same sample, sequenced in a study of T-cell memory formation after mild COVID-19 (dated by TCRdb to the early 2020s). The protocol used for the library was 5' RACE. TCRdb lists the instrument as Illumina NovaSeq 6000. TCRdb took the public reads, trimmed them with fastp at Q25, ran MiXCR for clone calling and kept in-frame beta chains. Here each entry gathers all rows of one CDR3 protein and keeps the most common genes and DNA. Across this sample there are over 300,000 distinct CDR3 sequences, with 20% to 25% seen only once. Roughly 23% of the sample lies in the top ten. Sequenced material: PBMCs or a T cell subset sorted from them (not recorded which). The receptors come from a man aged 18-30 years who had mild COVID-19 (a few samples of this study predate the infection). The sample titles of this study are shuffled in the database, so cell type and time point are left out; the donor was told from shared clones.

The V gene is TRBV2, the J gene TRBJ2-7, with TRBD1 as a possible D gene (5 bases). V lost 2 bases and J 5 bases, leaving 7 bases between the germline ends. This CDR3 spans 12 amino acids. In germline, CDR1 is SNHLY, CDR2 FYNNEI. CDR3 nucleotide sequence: TGTGCCAGCAGTGAATCAGGGCACGAGCAGTACGTC. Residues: CASSESGHEQYV.

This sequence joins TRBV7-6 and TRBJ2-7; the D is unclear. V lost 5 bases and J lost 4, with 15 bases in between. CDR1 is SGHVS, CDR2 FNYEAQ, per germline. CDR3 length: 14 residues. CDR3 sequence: CASSAGDKSYEQYF. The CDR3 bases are TGTGCCAGCAGCGCAGGAGACAAGTCATACGAGCAGTACTTC. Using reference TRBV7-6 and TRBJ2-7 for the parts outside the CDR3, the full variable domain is GAGVSQSPRYKVTKRGQDVALRCDPISGHVSLYWYRQALGQGPEFLTYFNYEAQQDKSGLPNDRFSAERPEGSISTLTIQRTEQRDSAMYRCASSAGDKSYEQYFGPGTRLTVT.

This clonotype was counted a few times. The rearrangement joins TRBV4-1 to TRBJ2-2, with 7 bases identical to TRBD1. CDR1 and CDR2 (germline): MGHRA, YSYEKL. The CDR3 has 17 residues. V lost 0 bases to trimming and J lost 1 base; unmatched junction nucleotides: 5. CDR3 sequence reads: CASSQDRDRRNTGELFF. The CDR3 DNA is TGCGCCAGCAGCCAAGACCGGGACAGAAGGAACACCGGGGAGCTGTTTTTT.

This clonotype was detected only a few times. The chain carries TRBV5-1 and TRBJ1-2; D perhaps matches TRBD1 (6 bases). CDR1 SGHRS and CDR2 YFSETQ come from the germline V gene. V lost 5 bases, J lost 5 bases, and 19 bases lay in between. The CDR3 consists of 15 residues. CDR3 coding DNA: TGCGCCAGCAGTTCCGGACAGCTGGGGGAATATGGCTACACCTTC. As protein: CASSSGQLGEYGYTF.

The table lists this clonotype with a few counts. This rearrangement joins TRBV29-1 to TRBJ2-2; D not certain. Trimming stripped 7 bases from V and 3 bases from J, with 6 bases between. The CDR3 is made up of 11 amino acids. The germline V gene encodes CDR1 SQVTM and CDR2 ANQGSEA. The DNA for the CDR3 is TGCAGCGGGAAATACACCGGGGAGCTGTTTTTT. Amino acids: CSGKYTGELFF.

Here the CDR3 DNA reads TGTGCCACCAGTGACGCCGTCTTCTATGGCTACACCTTC. Amino acids: CATSDAVFYGYTF. The chain joins TRBV24-1 to TRBJ1-2; no firm D call. The V end was cut by 4 bases, the J end by 4 bases, with 9 bases between. CDR1 and CDR2 (germline): KGHDR, SFDVKD. The length of the CDR3 is 13 residues.

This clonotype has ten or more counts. The CDR3 is CASSPRGPEAFF. The CDR3 coding sequence is TGTGCCAGCTCACCACGAGGGCCTGAAGCTTTCTTT. V and J are TRBV18 and TRBJ1-1; D is unclear. This CDR3 has 12 residues. Trimming shortened V by 1 base and J by 6 bases, and 6 bases separated the two germline ends. Germline CDR1 KGHSH, CDR2 LQKENI.

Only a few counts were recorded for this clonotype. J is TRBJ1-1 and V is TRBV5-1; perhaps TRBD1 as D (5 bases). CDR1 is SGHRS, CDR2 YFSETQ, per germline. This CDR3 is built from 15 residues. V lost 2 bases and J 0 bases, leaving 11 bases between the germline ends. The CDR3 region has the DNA TGCGCCAGCAGCTTAGGGTTAGGGGTGAACACTGAAGCTTTCTTT. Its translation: CASSLGLGVNTEAFF.

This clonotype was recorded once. CDR3 amino acids: CASGRGPTTSEAFF. In DNA, the CDR3 is TGTGCCAGCGGACGGGGGCCGACTACCTCTGAAGCTTTCTTT. The V gene is TRBV9, the J gene TRBJ1-1; D is possibly TRBD1 (6 bases). V lost 7 bases and J 6 bases, leaving 19 bases between the germline ends. This CDR3 contains 14 residues. Germline-derived CDR1 and CDR2 are SGDLS and YYNGEE.

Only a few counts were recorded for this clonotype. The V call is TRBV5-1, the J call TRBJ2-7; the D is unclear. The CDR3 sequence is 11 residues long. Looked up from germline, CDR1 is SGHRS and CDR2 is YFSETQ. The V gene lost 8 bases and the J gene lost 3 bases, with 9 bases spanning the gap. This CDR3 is CASHEFYEQYF. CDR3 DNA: TGCGCCAGTCACGAGTTCTACGAGCAGTACTTC.

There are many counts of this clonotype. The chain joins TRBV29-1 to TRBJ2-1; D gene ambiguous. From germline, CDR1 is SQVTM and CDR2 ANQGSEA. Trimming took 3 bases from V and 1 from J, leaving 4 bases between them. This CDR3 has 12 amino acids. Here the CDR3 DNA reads TGCAGCGTTGATGGGTCCTACAATGAGCAGTTCTTC. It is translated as CSVDGSYNEQFF.

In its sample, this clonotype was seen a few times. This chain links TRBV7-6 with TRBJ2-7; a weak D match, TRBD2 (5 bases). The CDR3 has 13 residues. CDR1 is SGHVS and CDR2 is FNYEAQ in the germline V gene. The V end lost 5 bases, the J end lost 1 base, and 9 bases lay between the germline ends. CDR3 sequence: CASSGGQSYEQYF. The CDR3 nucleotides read TGTGCCAGCAGCGGAGGCCAGTCCTACGAGCAGTACTTC.